The next 26 T cell receptor beta chains were all read from a single sample in a study of blood T cells in healthy people across ages. Then a second PCR, running roughly 7 to 11 cycles, was carried out with a sample-barcoded 5' primer and a J-beta primer mix. TCRdb analysed the 5' RACE reads with MiXCR anew, one entry per CDR3 protein. This sample has about 670,000 distinct CDR3 sequences, with roughly 43% found just once. The sample comprised blood. The receptors derive from a man at least 80 years old in good health.

This clonotype was seen ten or more times. The chain has TRBV5-1 and TRBJ2-4; D not certain. Per germline, CDR1 SGHRS and CDR2 YFSETQ. This CDR3 has 14 residues. V lost 1 base, J lost 0 bases, and 5 bases lay in between. CDR3 loop: CASSLTLAKNIQYF. CDR3 sequence (DNA): TGCGCCAGCAGCTTGACCCTAGCCAAAAACATTCAGTACTTC.

The rearrangement links TRBV7-7 to TRBJ2-5; D may be TRBD2 (5 bases). Germline V gene data show CDR1 as SSHAT and CDR2 as FNYEAQ (reference sequence). The ends were cut back, 5 bases at V and 5 bases at J, with 15 bases in the middle. The CDR3 consists of 14 residues. As DNA, the CDR3 is TGTGCCAGCAGCCGATCCGGGGAAAGGGAGACCCAGTACTTC. Residues: CASSRSGERETQYF.

This clonotype was found a few times. The chain is built from TRBV29-1 and TRBJ1-1, with no clear D. Germline V CDR1 and CDR2: SQVTM, ANQGSEA. V was shortened by 7 bases and J by 1 base, with 13 bases between the two germline ends. The CDR3 loop spans 13 amino acids. CDR3 bases: TGCAGCGCGGTAGGACCGTCGAACACTGAAGCTTTCTTT. Its protein is CSAVGPSNTEAFF.

This clonotype was picked up a small number of times. The chain recombines TRBV20-1 with TRBJ2-7; possible D gene TRBD1, 6 bases. CDR3 size: 13 residues. The germline V gene encodes CDR1 DFQATT and CDR2 SNEGSKA (reference sequence). Trimming removed 3 bases at V and 2 bases at J, with 11 bases between. As DNA, the CDR3 is TGCAGTGCTAGTCAGGGGCCCGCCTACGAGCAGTACTTC. As protein: CSASQGPAYEQYF.

Only a few counts were recorded for this clonotype. The CDR3 sequence: CASSSDSRQKETQYF. The CDR3 DNA follows: TGTGCCAGCAGCTCCGATTCACGACAGAAAGAGACCCAGTACTTC. The chain combines TRBV7-9 with TRBJ2-5, with D perhaps matching TRBD1 (5 bases). Trimming took off 4 bases at V and 3 bases at J, with 15 bases between the two ends. Germline CDR1 SEHNR, CDR2 FQNEAQ (reference sequence). CDR3 length: 15 residues. Full variable domain (outside the CDR3, taken from reference TRBV7-9 and TRBJ2-5): DTGVSQNPRHKITKRGQNVTFRCDPISEHNRLYWYRQTLGQGPEFLTYFQNEAQLEKSRLLSDRFSAERPKGSFSTLEIQRTEQGDSAMYLCASSSDSRQKETQYFGPGTRLLVL.

The CDR3 here is CASSVGQGASGELFF. The DNA of the CDR3 is TGTGCCAGCAGCGTCGGACAGGGGGCGAGCGGGGAGCTGTTTTTT. The genes are TRBV11-3 and TRBJ2-2, with 11 positions matching TRBD1. CDR3 length equals 15 residues. Germline V CDR1 and CDR2: SGHNT, YENEEA. Trimming cost V 5 bases and J 7 bases; bases outside gene matches: 6.

The chain carries TRBV29-1 and TRBJ2-1; maybe TRBD2 (6 bases). The V end was cut by 4 bases, the J end by 4 bases, with 14 bases between. The CDR3 is 14 residues long. Germline loops: CDR1 SQVTM, CDR2 ANQGSEA. CDR3 nucleotides: TGCAGCGTTGTGGGGGGTAGCGGTTACAATGAGCAGTTCTTC. It translates to CSVVGGSGYNEQFF.

The gene calls are TRBV7-2 and TRBJ2-3; 8 bases align to TRBD1. Per the germline V gene, CDR1 is SGHTA and CDR2 is FQGNSA. V lost 0 bases, J lost 4 bases, and 9 bases stayed unmatched. The length of the CDR3 is 17 residues. The DNA of the CDR3 is TGTGCCAGCAGCTTAGCTTTTTTAGGACAGGGTGCAGATACGCAGTATTTT. This gives the protein CASSLAFLGQGADTQYF.

This clonotype has a handful of counts. This rearrangement joins TRBV6-2 or TRBV6-3 to TRBJ1-6; 7 bases fit TRBD1. The CDR3 loop spans 15 amino acids. Germline lookup yields CDR1 MNHEY and CDR2 SVGEGT. Losses at the gene ends were 6 bases for V and 7 bases for J; bases not matched to a gene: 9. CDR3 in amino acids: CASSRRQGGNSPLHF. CDR3 sequence (DNA): TGTGCCAGCAGCCGCAGACAGGGTGGAAATTCACCCCTCCACTTT.

With regard to this clonotype: One end of the junction is discordant with germline, which a read error may explain. The V and J genes are TRBV6-5 and TRBJ2-7; D remains unclear. Germline V CDR1 and CDR2: MNHEY, SVGAGI. The CDR3 spans 14 residues. The CDR3 coding sequence is TGTGCCAGCAGTTACGGGGTTACTTCCTCCGAGCAGTACTTC. It is translated as CASSYGVTSSEQYF.

As concerns this clonotype: It may be a read error: a sequence one base away is much more abundant. CDR3 bases: TGCAGTGCTGCCCCGCCAGGGGGCTTCTACGAGCAGTACTTC. This sequence encodes CSAAPPGGFYEQYF. The gene calls are TRBV20-1 and TRBJ2-7; 8 positions agree with TRBD1. Germline trimming cut 5 bases from V and 3 bases from J; bases unmatched to any gene: 9. The CDR3 runs 14 residues. Germline CDR1 is DFQATT and CDR2 is SNEGSKA (reference sequence).

The table lists this clonotype with a few counts. With a much larger clone just one base away, this may be a read error. V and J are TRBV29-1 and TRBJ2-7, with D perhaps TRBD2 (6 bases). The CDR3 extends over 13 amino acids. The germline gives CDR1 SQVTM, CDR2 ANQGSEA. V was trimmed by 6 bases and J by 7 bases, leaving 19 bases between them. The CDR3 DNA is TGCAGCGTCAGCCGTCGGGAGAGGGGTGAGCAGTACTTC. Translated, it gives CSVSRRERGEQYF.

The rearrangement joins TRBV6-2 or TRBV6-3 to TRBJ2-5; D tentatively reads TRBD1 or TRBD2 (5 bases each). There are 13 residues in the CDR3. From germline, CDR1 is MNHEY and CDR2 SVGEGT. V lost 8 bases, J lost 3 bases, and 13 bases lay in between. Here the CDR3 DNA reads TGTGCCAGCGGGGACGGCGCGGAAGAGACCCAGTACTTC. Translating gives CASGDGAEETQYF.

The J gene is TRBJ2-2, the V gene TRBV20-1; 9 nucleotides agree with TRBD1. CDR1 is DFQATT, CDR2 SNEGSKA, per germline (reference sequence). V lost 5 bases, J lost 2 bases, and 12 bases stayed unmatched. The CDR3 runs 17 residues. As DNA, the CDR3 is TGCAGTGCTTGGGGGGCAGGACAGGGGTCTAACACCGGGGAGCTGTTTTTT. This encodes CSAWGAGQGSNTGELFF.

This chain uses TRBV7-8 with TRBJ2-5; D uncertain. Trimming took off 5 bases at V and 4 bases at J, with 11 bases between the two ends. The CDR3 covers 13 residues. Germline V CDR1 and CDR2: SGHVS, FQNEAQ. CDR3 amino acids: CASSHVQRETQYF. The CDR3 nucleotides are TGTGCCAGCAGCCACGTGCAGCGAGAGACCCAGTACTTC. Supplemented by reference TRBV7-8 and TRBJ2-5, the full variable domain reads GAGVSQSPRYKVAKRGQDVALRCDPISGHVSLFWYQQALGQGPEFLTYFQNEAQLDKSGLPSDRFFAERPEGSVSTLKIQRTQQEDSAVYLCASSHVQRETQYFGPGTRLLVL.

This clonotype has only a few counts. The V call is TRBV27, the J call TRBJ1-4; D uncertain. Trimming shortened V by 6 bases and J by 6 bases, and 8 bases separated the two germline ends. CDR3 length equals 12 residues. Germline assignment: CDR1 MNHEY and CDR2 SMNVEV (reference sequence). The CDR3 DNA reads as TGTGCCAGCAGAGGGAAGGATGAAAAACTGTTTTTT. It encodes CASRGKDEKLFF.

The chain recombines TRBV9 with TRBJ2-3; TRBD2 matches at 7 bases. The CDR3 length is 19 residues. Unmatched junction bases numbered 19, after V lost 4 bases and J lost 2 bases. CDR1 is SGDLS and CDR2 is YYNGEE in the germline V gene. CDR3 in DNA: TGTGCCAGCAGCCCCCGGCCCGGGCTAGCGGAGGACCCCACAGATACGCAGTATTTT. Its translation is CASSPRPGLAEDPTDTQYF.

The table lists this clonotype with a few counts. V is TRBV9 and J is TRBJ2-3; 9 bases match TRBD1. The CDR3 has 16 residues. The J segment lost 4 bases and the V segment lost 3 bases, leaving 9 bases of the junction unmatched. Germline CDR1 SGDLS, CDR2 YYNGEE. CDR3 nucleotide sequence: TGTGCCAGCAGCGGATACGACAGGGGGGTTGCAGATACGCAGTATTTT. Residues: CASSGYDRGVADTQYF.

This clonotype turned up a few times. The rearrangement joins TRBV20-1 to TRBJ1-6, with D possibly TRBD1 on 5 matching bases. V was trimmed by 5 bases and J by 7 bases, leaving 12 bases between them. Germline loops: CDR1 DFQATT, CDR2 SNEGSKA (reference sequence). This CDR3 contains 13 residues. CDR3 sequence reads: CSAPTASNSPLHF. DNA of the CDR3: TGCAGTGCTCCGACAGCCTCAAATTCACCCCTCCACTTT.

The chain recombines TRBV4-1 with TRBJ1-2; D not certain. Germline V gene sequence: CDR1 MGHRA, CDR2 YSYEKL. Trimming stripped 0 bases from V and 13 bases from J, with 15 bases between. The CDR3 sequence is 13 residues long. In nucleotides, the CDR3 is TGCGCCAGCAGCCAAGAATCCTCCCCCTCCCTCACCTTC. Translation: CASSQESSPSLTF.

The rearrangement uses TRBV29-1 and TRBJ2-1; D is unresolved. Germline V gives CDR1 SQVTM, CDR2 ANQGSEA. This CDR3 contains 14 residues. V dropped 4 bases and J dropped 0 bases, with 10 bases sitting between them. As DNA, the CDR3 is TGCAGCGTTGTACAGCCTAGCTCCTACAATGAGCAGTTCTTC. This sequence encodes CSVVQPSSYNEQFF.

The chain links TRBV6-2 or TRBV6-3 to TRBJ2-4, with D tentatively TRBD1 (5 bases). The end of the DNA fits TRBJ2-7 better, so the J call may be wrong. CDR3 size: 17 residues. Germline V gene data show CDR1 as MNHEY and CDR2 as SVGEGT. The CDR3 coding sequence is TGTGCCAGCAGTTACATCACAGGCCGGGCCCCCAATTACGAGCAGTACTTC. Amino acids: CASSYITGRAPNYEQYF.

A few counts support this clonotype. The genes are TRBV20-1 and TRBJ2-5; the D call may be TRBD1 or TRBD2 (6 bases each). Per germline, CDR1 DFQATT and CDR2 SNEGSKA (reference sequence). Trimming took 7 bases from V and 4 from J, leaving 16 bases between them. CDR3 length: 13 amino acids. The CDR3 spells CSGKGGRGETQYF. CDR3 sequence (DNA): TGCAGTGGCAAGGGGGGCCGTGGAGAGACCCAGTACTTC.

V usage is TRBV15 and J usage is TRBJ2-5, with D perhaps TRBD1 (6 bases). V dropped 0 bases and J dropped 11 bases, with 19 bases sitting between them. CDR1 is LNHNV, CDR2 YYDKDF, per germline (reference sequence). CDR3 length: 15 residues. CDR3 DNA sequence: TGTGCCACCAGCAGAGATAACACAGGGTGGGATGAGCAGTACTTC. Amino acids: CATSRDNTGWDEQYF. Supplemented by reference TRBV15 and TRBJ2-5, the full variable domain reads DAMVIQNPRYQVTQFGKPVTLSCSQTLNHNVMYWYQQKSSQAPKLLFHYYDKDFNNEADTPDNFQSRRPNTSFCFLDIRSPGLGDTAMYLCATSRDNTGWDEQYFGPGTRLLVL.

This chain connects TRBV23-1 to TRBJ2-3; no clear D gene. TRBV23-1 is an open reading frame whose function is uncertain. The CDR3 runs to 14 residues. Trimming stripped 8 bases from V and 2 bases from J, with 14 bases between. The CDR3, as DNA: TGCGCCAGCCCTTTGCTCCCTCACACAGATACGCAGTATTTT. Protein product: CASPLLPHTDTQYF.

The chain uses TRBV20-1 and TRBJ2-3, with 7 bases lining up with TRBD2. The CDR3 length is 14 residues. Germline assignment: CDR1 DFQATT and CDR2 SNEGSKA (reference sequence). Unmatched junction bases numbered 6, after V lost 4 bases and J lost 2 bases. The CDR3 sequence: CSATGAGPTDTQYF. In nucleotides, the CDR3 is TGCAGTGCTACGGGAGCGGGACCCACAGATACGCAGTATTTT.